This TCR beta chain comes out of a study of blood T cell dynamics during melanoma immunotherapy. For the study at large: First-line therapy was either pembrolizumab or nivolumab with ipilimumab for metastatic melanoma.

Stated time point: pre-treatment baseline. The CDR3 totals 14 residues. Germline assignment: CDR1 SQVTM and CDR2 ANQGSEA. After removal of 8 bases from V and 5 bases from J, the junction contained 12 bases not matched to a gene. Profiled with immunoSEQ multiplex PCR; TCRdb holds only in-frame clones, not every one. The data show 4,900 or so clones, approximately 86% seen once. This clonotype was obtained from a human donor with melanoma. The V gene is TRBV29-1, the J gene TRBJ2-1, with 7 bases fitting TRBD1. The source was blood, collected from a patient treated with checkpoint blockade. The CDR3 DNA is TGCAGCCTTAATACAGGGGCGACGGACAATGAGCAGTTCTTC. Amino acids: CSLNTGATDNEQFF.